Shown below are 9 T cell receptor beta chains from a single sample sequenced in a study of T cell responses to AZD1222 COVID-19 vaccine. Method: immunoSEQ multiplex PCR; TCRdb's copy keeps in-frame clones and lacks some. The data show 150,000 to 200,000 clones, 70% to 90% seen once. The sample was peripheral blood, taken on day 0 of AZD1222 vaccination. All receptors derive from an adult in good health.

The chain combines TRBV19 with TRBJ1-2; D is undetermined. This CDR3 contains 16 residues. Germline CDR1 reads LNHDA; CDR2 reads SQIVND (reference sequence). V was clipped by 4 bases and J by 2 bases, with 17 bases between them. The CDR3 nucleotides are TGTGCCAGTAGTAACCCCCCCGGCAGGACGAACTATGGCTACACCTTC. Residues: CASSNPPGRTNYGYTF.

Only a few counts were recorded for this clone. The chain has TRBV3-1 (or the pseudogene TRBV3-2) and TRBJ2-7; D is perhaps TRBD2 (7 bases). V was clipped by 0 bases and J by 0 bases, with 15 bases between them. This CDR3 is built from 17 residues. CDR1 is LGHDT, CDR2 YNNKEL, per germline (reference sequence). The CDR3 sequence is CASSQDWGGGSSYEQYF. CDR3 nucleotides: TGTGCCAGCAGCCAAGATTGGGGAGGGGGGAGCTCCTACGAGCAGTACTTC.

This clone was counted a few times. The V call is TRBV10-3, the J call TRBJ1-5; weak D call: TRBD1 (5 bases). The V and J ends lost 10 bases and 5 bases respectively, with 9 bases between them. The CDR3 contains 11 residues. Germline-derived CDR1 and CDR2 are ENHRY and SYGVKD. The CDR3 bases are TGTGCCACCCGGGACGATCAGCCCCAGCATTTT. Translation gives CATRDDQPQHF.

The rearrangement links TRBV6-2 or TRBV6-3 to TRBJ2-2; 15 nucleotides match TRBD2. Germline CDR1 MNHEY, CDR2 SVGEGT. V shed 2 bases, J shed 7 bases, and the junction held 5 bases outside the gene matches. The CDR3 extends over 17 amino acids. CDR3 in amino acids: CASSYRTSGGADGELFF. The CDR3 DNA is TGTGCCAGCAGTTACAGGACTAGCGGGGGGGCCGACGGGGAGCTGTTTTTT.

The rearrangement links TRBV20-1 to TRBJ2-5, with D unresolved. V lost 4 bases to trimming and J lost 5 bases, with 8 bases between them. The CDR3 consists of 11 residues. CDR1 is DFQATT and CDR2 is SNEGSKA in the germline V gene (reference sequence). The CDR3 DNA reads TGCAGTGCTAAGAAAGGGGAGACCCAGTACTTC. Translating it yields CSAKKGETQYF.

The gene calls are TRBV5-5 and TRBJ2-2; a weak D match, TRBD2 (5 bases). Trimming removed 2 bases at V and 5 bases at J, with 7 bases between. Per the germline V gene, CDR1 is SGHKS and CDR2 is YYEKEE (reference sequence). The CDR3 sequence is 13 residues long. The CDR3 sequence: CASSFRGTGELFF. CDR3 DNA: TGTGCCAGCAGCTTTCGGGGTACCGGGGAGCTGTTTTTT.

The rearrangement joins TRBV7-3 to TRBJ2-3, with 9 bases that match TRBD2. Germline CDR1 and CDR2: SGHTA and FQGTGA. V shed 2 bases, J shed 4 bases, and the junction held 7 bases outside the gene matches. The CDR3 length is 16 residues. The CDR3 sequence: CASSLGGTSPADTQYF. Here the CDR3 DNA reads TGTGCCAGCAGCTTAGGCGGGACTAGCCCTGCAGATACGCAGTATTTT.

The chain joins TRBV28 to TRBJ2-3; D is possibly TRBD1 (5 bases). V lost 2 bases and J lost 7, with 7 bases in between. Germline V gives CDR1 MDHEN, CDR2 SYDVKM. This CDR3 comprises 12 residues. The DNA of the CDR3 is TGTGCCAGCAGTTTACAGGGATATACGCAGTATTTT. This encodes CASSLQGYTQYF. Supplemented by reference TRBV28 and TRBJ2-3, the full variable domain reads DVKVTQSSRYLVKRTGEKVFLECVQDMDHENMFWYRQDPGLGLRLIYFSYDVKMKEKGDIPEGYSVSREKKERFSLILESASTNQTSMYLCASSLQGYTQYFGPGTRLTVL.

V is TRBV6-4 and J is TRBJ2-2; maybe TRBD1 (5 bases). Trimming took 1 base from V and 5 from J, leaving 8 bases between them. The CDR3 extends over 14 amino acids. Per germline, CDR1 MRHNA and CDR2 SNTAGT. CDR3 region: CASSDFAGTGELFF. The CDR3 nucleotides are TGTGCCAGCAGTGACTTCGCAGGGACCGGGGAGCTGTTTTTT.